The clone carrying this TCR beta chain was detected many times. This sample was taken from a study of human T cells and chemical hapten exposure. The V gene lost 1 base and the J gene lost 2 bases, with 11 bases spanning the gap. Germline CDR1 ENHRY, CDR2 SYGVKD. The CDR3 covers 15 residues. This sample's time point: pre-sensitization, week 0. Treatment described: therapeutic diphenylcyclopropenone sensitization with weekly scalp DPC. Alopecia patients deemed DPC-suitable, aged 18 to 70, excluding pregnancy. TCRdb itself ran the RACE reads through MiXCR, one entry per CDR3 protein. Of about 68,000 distinct CDR3 sequences listed, 9.5% to 13% are singletons.

The sample here was whole blood, taken in connection with sensitization to the hapten diphenylcyclopropenone (DPC). The V gene is TRBV10-3, the J gene TRBJ1-2; no firm D call. This receptor was identified in a woman aged 45 to 65 with alopecia areata. Some clones in this sample may be carry-over from other donors' samples. The CDR3 nucleotides are TGTGCCATCAGTGAGTGGATTGGCGAAAACTATGGCTACACCTTC. Translating it yields CAISEWIGENYGYTF.